This entry lists 20 T cell receptor beta chains sequenced from one sample in a study of PD-1 blockade in mismatch repair-deficient tumors. Sequencing was performed with immunoSEQ multiplex PCR; in TCRdb, only in-frame clones are kept and a portion is missing. The table has around 40,000 clones, roughly 84% seen once; the top ten hold around 0.99%. Material: PBMCs, obtained 38 to 40 weeks after starting pembrolizumab. Receptors were obtained from an adult with mismatch repair-deficient cancer.

The chain uses TRBV7-2 and TRBJ1-1; no firm D call. Between the trimmed V and J ends, which lost 1 base and 4 bases, there was a span of 10 bases. Germline lookup yields CDR1 SGHTA and CDR2 FQGNSA. CDR3 length: 14 residues. The CDR3 DNA follows: TGTGCCAGCAGCTTAGGCGGTGAGGCCACTGAAGCTTTCTTT. It yields the protein CASSLGGEATEAFF. Using reference TRBV7-2 and TRBJ1-1 for the parts outside the CDR3, the full variable domain is GAGVSQSPSNKVTEKGKDVELRCDPISGHTALYWYRQSLGQGLEFLIYFQGNSAPDKSGLPSDRFSAERTGGSVSTLTIQRTQQEDSAVYLCASSLGGEATEAFFGQGTRLTVV.

V usage is TRBV10-3 and J usage is TRBJ2-3; 8 bases agree with TRBD2. J gave up 2 bases and V 3 bases, and 7 bases lay outside the gene matches. This CDR3 spans 16 amino acids. CDR1 and CDR2 from the germline V gene are ENHRY and SYGVKD. The CDR3 is CAISEQGSGVTDTQYF. The CDR3 DNA reads as TGTGCCATCAGTGAACAGGGTAGCGGGGTCACAGATACGCAGTATTTT.

The CDR3 is CASRGTNYEQYF. The CDR3 region has the DNA TGTGCCAGCAGGGGGACTAACTACGAGCAGTACTTC. The V call is TRBV28, the J call TRBJ2-7, with 7 nucleotides matching TRBD2. CDR1 MDHEN and CDR2 SYDVKM come from the germline V gene. This CDR3 is built from 12 residues. V was clipped by 6 bases and J by 3 bases; unmatched bases: 2.

V is TRBV5-1 and J is TRBJ1-2, with D perhaps matching TRBD1 (5 bases). V was cut by 5 bases and J by 8 bases, with 16 bases left in between. Germline-derived CDR1 and CDR2 are SGHRS and YFSETQ. The CDR3 is 13 amino acids. The CDR3 is CASRMGGGRGYTF. As DNA, the CDR3 is TGCGCCAGCAGGATGGGGGGAGGAAGAGGCTACACCTTC.

V is TRBV9 and J is TRBJ2-6; 7 nucleotides line up with TRBD1. Germline CDR1 and CDR2: SGDLS and YYNGEE. This CDR3 is 19 amino acids long. With V trimmed by 4 bases and J by 0 bases, 13 bases remained unmatched. Here the CDR3 reads CASSPVLLQGSSGANVLTF. In nucleotides, the CDR3 is TGTGCCAGCAGCCCCGTTCTTTTACAGGGGAGCTCTGGGGCCAACGTCCTGACTTTC.

The chain employs TRBV18 and TRBJ1-1; TRBD1 matches at 8 bases. The CDR3 covers 16 residues. Germline CDR1 and CDR2: KGHSH and LQKENI. Unmatched junction bases numbered 10, after V lost 3 bases and J lost 4 bases. DNA for the CDR3: TGTGCCAGCTCACCGGACCAGGGGGCAAAACGCACTGAAGCTTTCTTT. Protein: CASSPDQGAKRTEAFF.

The chain recombines TRBV29-1 with TRBJ2-1; 11 positions match TRBD2. This CDR3 spans 15 amino acids. Germline CDR1 is SQVTM and CDR2 is ANQGSEA. The J segment lost 2 bases and the V segment lost 5 bases, leaving 5 bases of the junction unmatched. CDR3 in amino acids: CSVHRLAGTYNEQFF. CDR3 bases: TGCAGCGTTCACAGACTAGCGGGGACCTACAATGAGCAGTTCTTC.

V is TRBV28 and J is TRBJ1-2; 8 bases agree with TRBD1. Germline values: CDR1 MDHEN, CDR2 SYDVKM. J was trimmed by 2 bases and V by 3 bases; bases with no gene match: 5. The CDR3 is 15 amino acids. This CDR3 is CASSFGGQVNYGYTF. The CDR3 coding sequence is TGTGCCAGCAGTTTTGGGGGACAGGTAAACTATGGCTACACCTTC.

The chain is built from TRBV5-1 and TRBJ2-4; TRBD2 might be the D (6 bases). V was shortened by 6 bases and J by 8 bases, with 15 bases between the two germline ends. The V gene's germline CDR1 is SGHRS and CDR2 YFSETQ. The CDR3 is 13 amino acids. The CDR3 region is CASTDYLVDIQYF. The CDR3 bases are TGCGCCAGCACGGACTACTTGGTTGACATTCAGTACTTC.

Only one count was recorded for this clone. The CDR3 nucleotides are TGTGCCAGCAGTGTCGCGCCGAGGGGCACAGATACGCAGTATTTT. Translating gives CASSVAPRGTDTQYF. The V and J genes are TRBV2 and TRBJ2-3, with D perhaps matching TRBD2 (5 bases). The V and J ends lost 4 bases and 1 base respectively, with 12 bases between them. This CDR3 has 15 residues. The germline V gene has CDR1 SNHLY and CDR2 FYNNEI.

CDR3 protein: CASSTNRQSTSYEQYF. The CDR3 DNA sequence: TGTGCCAGCAGTACCAACCGACAGAGTACCTCCTACGAGCAGTACTTC. The chain has TRBV27 and TRBJ2-7, with D tentatively TRBD1 (5 bases). Between the trimmed V and J ends, which lost 5 bases and 0 bases, there was a span of 17 bases. Germline CDR1 and CDR2: MNHEY and SMNVEV (reference sequence). The CDR3 is 16 residues long.

The chain is built from TRBV7-8 and TRBJ2-1, with TRBD2 matching over 9 bases. CDR1 is SGHVS and CDR2 is FQNEAQ in the germline V gene. The CDR3 runs to 16 residues. V lost 5 bases, J lost 5 bases, and 10 bases stayed unmatched. This CDR3 reads CASSILAGVMNNEQFF. The CDR3 bases are TGTGCCAGCAGCATCTTAGCGGGAGTCATGAACAATGAGCAGTTCTTC.

J is TRBJ1-4 and V is TRBV6-6, with 8 bases identical to TRBD1. In germline, CDR1 is MNHNY, CDR2 SVGAGI (reference sequence). V gave up 6 bases and J gave up 7 bases; unmatched junction bases: 7. This CDR3 contains 14 residues. The DNA for the CDR3 is TGTGCCAGCAGCCGGACAGGGTTTAGTGAAAAACTGTTTTTT. Encoded protein: CASSRTGFSEKLFF.

This clone was observed a handful of times. This rearrangement joins TRBV7-2 to TRBJ2-7, with D possibly TRBD2 on 6 matching bases. CDR1 SGHTA and CDR2 FQGNSA come from the germline V gene. The CDR3 spans 15 residues. V dropped 6 bases and J dropped 1 base, with 16 bases sitting between them. The CDR3 DNA follows: TGTGCCAGCAGGGATCGGCCTAGCGCTTCCTACGAGCAGTACTTC. This translates into CASRDRPSASYEQYF.

The CDR3, as DNA: TGCGCCAGCAGGTTGATGGGGGGGGGCGGCTACGAGCAGTACTTC. This translates into CASRLMGGGGYEQYF. This sequence joins TRBV5-1 and TRBJ2-7; D perhaps matches TRBD2 (7 bases). Germline CDR1 is SGHRS and CDR2 is YFSETQ. V was trimmed by 5 bases and J by 3 bases, leaving 18 bases between them. The CDR3 contains 15 residues.

This clone was detected once. The CDR3 nucleotides read TGTGCCAGCAGCGAAAAAACCGGGACTAGGATCAACGAGCAGTACTTC. The encoded protein is CASSEKTGTRINEQYF. The V and J genes are TRBV5-4 and TRBJ2-7; TRBD2 aligns across 8 bases. Germline values: CDR1 SGHNT, CDR2 YYREEE (reference sequence). This CDR3 spans 16 amino acids. Trimming took 4 bases from V and 5 from J; bases not matched to a gene: 14.

The V call is TRBV7-9, the J call TRBJ1-6, with 7 bases identical to TRBD1. The V and J ends lost 5 bases and 3 bases, in that order; junction bases with no gene match: 4. This CDR3 comprises 15 residues. Germline CDR1 is SEHNR and CDR2 is FQNEAQ (reference sequence). The CDR3 loop reads CASSPGQIYNSPLHF. As DNA, the CDR3 is TGTGCCAGCAGCCCGGGACAGATCTATAATTCACCCCTCCACTTT.

CDR3 nucleotides: TGTGCCAGCAGTAACAGGGGATTGGAAAAACTGTTTTTT. It codes for CASSNRGLEKLFF. This chain links TRBV2 with TRBJ1-4; the match to TRBD1 covers 7 bases. The germline V gene has CDR1 SNHLY and CDR2 FYNNEI. This CDR3 is 13 amino acids long. J lost 8 bases, V lost 5 bases, and 5 bases had no gene match.

This clone is medium-sized. The V and J genes are TRBV4-2 and TRBJ2-7; 8 bases align to TRBD1. V was clipped by 3 bases and J by 0 bases; unmatched bases: 7. The CDR3 consists of 16 residues. Germline loops: CDR1 LGHNA, CDR2 YNFKEQ. Written as DNA, the CDR3 is TGTGCCAGCAGCCAGTCCGGGACAGGAGTCTCCTACGAGCAGTACTTC. Its translation is CASSQSGTGVSYEQYF.

The J gene is TRBJ2-3, the V gene TRBV5-1; 12 nucleotides match TRBD2. CDR1 and CDR2 (germline): SGHRS, YFSETQ. J lost 1 base, V lost 4 bases, and 7 bases had no gene match. The CDR3 has 17 amino acids. CDR3 DNA sequence: TGCGCCAGCAGCCCGACTAGCGGGAGCACCGGCACAGATACGCAGTATTTT. Encoded protein: CASSPTSGSTGTDTQYF.